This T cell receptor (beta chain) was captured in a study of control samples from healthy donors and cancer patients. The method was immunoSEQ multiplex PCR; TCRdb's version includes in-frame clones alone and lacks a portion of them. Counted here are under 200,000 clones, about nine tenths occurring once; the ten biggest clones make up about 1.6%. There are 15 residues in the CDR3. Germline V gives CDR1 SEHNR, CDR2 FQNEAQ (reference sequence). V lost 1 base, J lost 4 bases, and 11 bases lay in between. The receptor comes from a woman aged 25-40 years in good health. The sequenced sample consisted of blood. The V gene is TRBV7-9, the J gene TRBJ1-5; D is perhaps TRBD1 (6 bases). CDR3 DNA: TGTGCCAGCAGCTTAGAGACAGGTCAAAATCAGCCCCAGCATTTT. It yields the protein CASSLETGQNQPQHF.